The 9 T cell receptor beta chains given below trace back to one sample, sequenced in a study of OX40 agonist ivuxolimab in advanced cancers. Clones were read by immunoSEQ multiplex PCR, and TCRdb kept only the in-frame ones, dropping some. The table lists about 70,000 clones, roughly 85% of them singletons. The sample in question was CD4+ or CD8+ T cells sorted from blood, obtained in a trial of the OX40 agonist ivuxolimab. These receptors originate from an adult with an advanced solid tumor such as melanoma, head and neck, liver or kidney cancer.

The chain links TRBV7-2 to TRBJ1-2; D gene uncertain. Trimming stripped 1 base from V and 8 bases from J, with 8 bases between. The CDR3 loop spans 12 amino acids. Germline CDR1 is SGHTA and CDR2 is FQGNSA. The CDR3 DNA follows: TGTGCCAGCAGCTTAGTAAATGCCGGCTACACCTTC. Its translation: CASSLVNAGYTF.

The gene calls are TRBV5-3 and TRBJ2-5, with 13 nucleotides matching TRBD2. TRBV5-3 belongs to the ORF category, with a function that is uncertain. V was pared by 4 bases and J by 3 bases, with 3 bases of the junction left unmatched. There are 15 residues in the CDR3. The CDR3 reads CARSPGLAGEETQYF. The CDR3 region has the DNA TGTGCCAGAAGCCCTGGACTAGCGGGGGAAGAGACCCAGTACTTC.

This clone occurred a few times. The chain has TRBV9 and TRBJ2-5; 12 nucleotides agree with TRBD2. Germline V lookup: CDR1 SGDLS, CDR2 YYNGEE. With V trimmed by 0 bases and J by 1 base, 7 bases remained unmatched. This CDR3 is built from 18 residues. The CDR3 region has the DNA TGTGCCAGCAGCGTAGGACTAGCGGGGGCCTCCCTCCAAGAGACCCAGTACTTC. It codes for CASSVGLAGASLQETQYF.

This sequence joins TRBV6-1 and TRBJ2-7; D may be TRBD1 (5 bases). The CDR3 is 13 residues long. Trimming removed 8 bases from V and 2 bases from J, with 13 bases in between. Germline CDR1 is MNHNS and CDR2 is SASEGT. CDR3 bases: TGTGCCAGCTTTACAGGCCTCACCTACGAGCAGTACTTC. Translated, it gives CASFTGLTYEQYF.

J is TRBJ1-3 and V is TRBV7-2; no clear D gene. CDR1 SGHTA and CDR2 FQGNSA come from the germline V gene. The CDR3 covers 13 residues. Deletions cut 3 bases from V and 0 bases from J, with 3 bases between. The CDR3 sequence is CASSFYSGNTIYF. Here the CDR3 DNA reads TGTGCCAGCAGCTTCTACTCTGGAAACACCATATATTTT.

This rearrangement joins TRBV19 to TRBJ1-5; 7 positions agree with TRBD1. CDR1 and CDR2 from the germline V gene are LNHDA and SQIVND (reference sequence). V trimming: 5 bases; J trimming: 3 bases; junction bases outside the gene matches: 4. The CDR3 has 14 amino acids. The CDR3 nucleotides are TGTGCCAGTAGTTTCGGACAGGTCAATCAGCCCCAGCATTTT. Residues: CASSFGQVNQPQHF. The whole variable domain, filled in from reference TRBV19 and TRBJ1-5, reads DGGITQSPKYLFRKEGQNVTLSCEQNLNHDAMYWYRQDPGQGLRLIYYSQIVNDFQKGDIAEGYSVSREKKESFPLTVTSAQKNPTAFYLCASSFGQVNQPQHFGDGTRLSIL.

The CDR3 reads CASSDSLNTEAFF. In DNA, the CDR3 is TGTGCCAGCAGCGACAGTCTGAACACTGAAGCTTTCTTT. This chain connects TRBV7-9 to TRBJ1-1; maybe TRBD1 (5 bases). V was clipped by 5 bases and J by 0 bases, with 7 bases between them. Germline CDR1 reads SEHNR; CDR2 reads FQNEAQ (reference sequence). The CDR3 contains 13 residues.

The genes are TRBV6-5 and TRBJ2-7; the D gene is possibly TRBD1 (6 bases). Germline-derived CDR1 and CDR2 are MNHEY and SVGAGI. CDR3 length: 14 residues. Trimming left V 6 bases short and J 5 bases short, with 17 bases between. CDR3 DNA sequence: TGTGCCAGCAGGAGGGGCCCGAGGGGGAACGAGCAGTACTTC. Translation gives CASRRGPRGNEQYF.

The chain recombines TRBV6-4 with TRBJ2-5; maybe TRBD2 (5 bases). CDR3 size: 13 residues. Per germline, CDR1 MRHNA and CDR2 SNTAGT. V was shortened by 4 bases and J by 5 bases, with 11 bases between the two germline ends. The CDR3 nucleotides read TGTGCCAGCAGTGCTGTTTCGGGGGAGACCCAGTACTTC. This gives the protein CASSAVSGETQYF.